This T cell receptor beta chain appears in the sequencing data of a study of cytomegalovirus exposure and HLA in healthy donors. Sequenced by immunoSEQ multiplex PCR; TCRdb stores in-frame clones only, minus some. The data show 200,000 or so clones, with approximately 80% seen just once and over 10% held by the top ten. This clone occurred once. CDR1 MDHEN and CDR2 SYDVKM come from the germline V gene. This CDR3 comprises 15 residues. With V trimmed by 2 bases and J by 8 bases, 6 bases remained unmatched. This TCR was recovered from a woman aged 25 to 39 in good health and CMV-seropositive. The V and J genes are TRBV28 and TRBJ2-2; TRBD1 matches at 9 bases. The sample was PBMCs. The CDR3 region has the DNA TGTGCCAGCAGTTTACCTGGACAGGGGATGGGGGAGCTGTTTTTT. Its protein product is CASSLPGQGMGELFF.